Given below is one T cell receptor (beta chain) in context. Its antigen remains unknown. A much larger clone is a single base away; this may be a read error. This sample stems from a study of tumor-infiltrating lymphocytes in primary liver carcinoma. As for the study in general: Primary liver carcinomas in the patients were surgically resected. Study observations and caveats: Researchers found tumor-adjacent and tumor-blood pairs overlapped less than tumor region pairs.

TCR beta cDNA was prepared out of approximately 470 ng total RNA by means of a constant-region primer. Libraries for TCR beta were built through three nested multiplex PCR rounds, which together made up a slightly modified ARM-PCR procedure. TCRdb recomputed calls from the multiplex PCR reads with MiXCR, one row per CDR3 protein. The sample yields hundreds of thousands of distinct CDR3 sequences, 45% to 70% seen once. Blood RNA originated from unsorted whole blood, with germline DNA additionally extracted. With chronic HBV infection, the patients were also treatment-naive. The source of this sequence is a woman aged 30 to 39 with primary liver carcinoma and hepatitis B virus infection. What was sequenced was peripheral blood.

CDR3 in DNA: TGTGCCTGCTCACTCAGGGAAGAGACCCAGTACTTC. Its translation: CACSLREETQYF. The chain uses TRBV12-3 or TRBV12-4 and TRBJ2-5, with a possible D match to TRBD1 (5 bases). This CDR3 spans 12 amino acids. The ends were cut back, 11 bases at V and 3 bases at J, with 13 bases in the middle.